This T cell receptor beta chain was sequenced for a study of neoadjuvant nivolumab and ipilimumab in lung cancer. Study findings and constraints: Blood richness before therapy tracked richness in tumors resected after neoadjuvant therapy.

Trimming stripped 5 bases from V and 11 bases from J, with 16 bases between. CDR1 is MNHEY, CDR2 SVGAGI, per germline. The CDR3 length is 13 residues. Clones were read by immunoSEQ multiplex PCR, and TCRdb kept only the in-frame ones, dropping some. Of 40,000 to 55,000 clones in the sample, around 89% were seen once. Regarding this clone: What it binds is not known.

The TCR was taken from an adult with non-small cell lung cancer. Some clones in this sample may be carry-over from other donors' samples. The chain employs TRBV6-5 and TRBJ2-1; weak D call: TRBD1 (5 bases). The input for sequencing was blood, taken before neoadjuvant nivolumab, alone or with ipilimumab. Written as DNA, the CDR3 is TGTGCCAGCAGTGACCCCCGACAGTCGAAGCAGTTCTTC. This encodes CASSDPRQSKQFF.